The source of this T cell receptor (beta chain) is a study of T cell responses to AZD1222 COVID-19 vaccine. Findings and limits, study-wide: Following two doses of AZD1222, Spike-specific TCR breadth and depth rose. Among spike-specific TCRs, nearly half reportedly target unmutated variant regions. It was only a handful of AZD1222 recipients who were seropositive at baseline. Repertoires were obtained solely post-peak T cell response.

With 2 bases removed from V and 2 bases from J, the gap between germline ends came to 8 bases. The CDR3 loop spans 13 amino acids. Germline V gene sequence: CDR1 SGHRS, CDR2 YFSETQ. As for this clone: Its antigen is unidentified.

The method was immunoSEQ multiplex PCR; TCRdb's version includes in-frame clones alone and lacks a portion of them. The repertoire has about 150,000 clones, more than 70% of them found once; the top ten carry about 15%. This TCR was sampled from an adult in good health. The sample here was peripheral blood, taken on day 0 of AZD1222 vaccination. The chain uses TRBV5-1 and TRBJ2-7; D gene uncertain. The CDR3 is CASSFAGPYEQYF. The CDR3 DNA is TGCGCCAGCAGCTTTGCAGGTCCCTACGAGCAGTACTTC.